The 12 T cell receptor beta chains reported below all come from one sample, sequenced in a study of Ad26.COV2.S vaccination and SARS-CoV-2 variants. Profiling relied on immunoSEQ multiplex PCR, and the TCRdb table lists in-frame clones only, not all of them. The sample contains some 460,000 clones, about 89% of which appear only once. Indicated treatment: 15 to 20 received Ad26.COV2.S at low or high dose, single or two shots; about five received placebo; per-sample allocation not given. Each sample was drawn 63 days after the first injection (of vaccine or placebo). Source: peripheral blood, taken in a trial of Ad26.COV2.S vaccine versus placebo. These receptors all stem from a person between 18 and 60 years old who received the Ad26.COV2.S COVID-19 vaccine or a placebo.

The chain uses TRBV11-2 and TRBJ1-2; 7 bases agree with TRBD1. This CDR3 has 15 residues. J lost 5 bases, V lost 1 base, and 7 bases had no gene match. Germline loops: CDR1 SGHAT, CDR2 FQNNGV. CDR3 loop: CASSLGRQGGYGYTF. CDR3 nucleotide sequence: TGTGCCAGCAGCTTAGGAAGACAGGGAGGGTATGGCTACACCTTC.

CDR3 loop: CASSEGSNEQFF. The CDR3 coding sequence is TGTGCCAGCAGTGAGGGGAGCAATGAGCAGTTCTTC. The V call is TRBV28, the J call TRBJ2-1; D assignment may be TRBD1 or TRBD2 (5 bases each). This CDR3 region has 12 residues. Germline CDR1 reads MDHEN; CDR2 reads SYDVKM. Trimming left V 5 bases short and J 6 bases short, with 8 bases between.

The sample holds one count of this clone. CDR3 nucleotides: TGTGCCAGCAGCTTGGACCCTATGGGACTAGCGGGGGGGGATACGCAGTATTTT. Translated: CASSLDPMGLAGGDTQYF. The rearrangement joins TRBV5-4 to TRBJ2-3; 16 bases are shared with TRBD2. Germline loops: CDR1 SGHNT, CDR2 YYREEE (reference sequence). V trimming: 0 bases; J trimming: 6 bases; junction bases outside the gene matches: 7. The CDR3 runs to 18 residues.

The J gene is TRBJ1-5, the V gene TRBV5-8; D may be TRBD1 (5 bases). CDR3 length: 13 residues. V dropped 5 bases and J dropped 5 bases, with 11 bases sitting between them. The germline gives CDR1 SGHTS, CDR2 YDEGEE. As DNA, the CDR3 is TGTGCCAGCAGTGGGGCCAGGGATCAGCCCCAGCATTTT. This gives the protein CASSGARDQPQHF. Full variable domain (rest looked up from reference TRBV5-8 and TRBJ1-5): EAGVTQSPTHLIKTRGQQATLRCSPISGHTSVYWYQQALGLGLQFLLWYDEGEERNRGNFPPRFSGRQFPNYSSELNVNALELEDSALYLCASSGARDQPQHFGDGTRLSIL.

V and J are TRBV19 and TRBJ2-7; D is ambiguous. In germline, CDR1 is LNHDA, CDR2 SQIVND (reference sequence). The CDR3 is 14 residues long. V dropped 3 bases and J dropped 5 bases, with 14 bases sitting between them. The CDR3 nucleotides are TGTGCCAGTAGTATTTACCTGGGTTTGGACGAGCAGTACTTC. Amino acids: CASSIYLGLDEQYF.

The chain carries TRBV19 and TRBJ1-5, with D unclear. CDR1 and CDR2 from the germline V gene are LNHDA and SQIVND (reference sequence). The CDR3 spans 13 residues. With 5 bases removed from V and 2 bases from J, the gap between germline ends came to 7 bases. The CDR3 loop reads CASSPPRNQPQHF. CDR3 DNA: TGTGCCAGTAGTCCCCCCCGCAATCAGCCCCAGCATTTT.

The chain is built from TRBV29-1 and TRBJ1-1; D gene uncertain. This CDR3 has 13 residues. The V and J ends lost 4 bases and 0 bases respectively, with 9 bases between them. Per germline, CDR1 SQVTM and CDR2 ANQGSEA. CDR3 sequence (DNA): TGCAGCGTTGTGCGGGGTGTGAACACTGAAGCTTTCTTT. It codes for CSVVRGVNTEAFF.

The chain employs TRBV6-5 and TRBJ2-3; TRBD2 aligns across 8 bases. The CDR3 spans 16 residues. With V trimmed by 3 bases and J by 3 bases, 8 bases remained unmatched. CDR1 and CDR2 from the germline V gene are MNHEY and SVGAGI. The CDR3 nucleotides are TGTGCCAGCAGTTATACTAGCGGACCGGGGACAGATACGCAGTATTTT. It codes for CASSYTSGPGTDTQYF.

Here the CDR3 DNA reads TGTGCCAGCAGCTCCCGTAATGAGCAGTTCTTC. The encoded protein is CASSSRNEQFF. The V call is TRBV11-2, the J call TRBJ2-1; D is unclear. With 4 bases removed from V and 7 bases from J, the gap between germline ends came to 5 bases. Germline-derived CDR1 and CDR2 are SGHAT and FQNNGV. There are 11 residues in the CDR3.

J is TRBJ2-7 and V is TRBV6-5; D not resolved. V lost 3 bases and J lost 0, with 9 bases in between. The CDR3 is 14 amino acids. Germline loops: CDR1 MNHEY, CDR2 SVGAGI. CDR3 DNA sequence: TGTGCCAGCAGTTATAAGACCCCCTCCTACGAGCAGTACTTC. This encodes CASSYKTPSYEQYF.

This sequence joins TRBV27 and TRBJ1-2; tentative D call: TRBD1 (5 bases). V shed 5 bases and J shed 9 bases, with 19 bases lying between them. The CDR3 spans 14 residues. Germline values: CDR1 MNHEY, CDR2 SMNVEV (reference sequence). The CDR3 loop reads CASSLYSGVVSYTF. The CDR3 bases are TGTGCCAGCAGTCTCTACTCGGGGGTGGTGAGCTACACCTTC.

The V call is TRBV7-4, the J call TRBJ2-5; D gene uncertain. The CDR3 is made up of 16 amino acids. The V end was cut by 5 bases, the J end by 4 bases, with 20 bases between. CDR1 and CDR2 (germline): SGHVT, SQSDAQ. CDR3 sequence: CASSPKAGRSGETQYF. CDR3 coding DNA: TGTGCCAGCAGCCCTAAGGCTGGACGGTCCGGAGAGACCCAGTACTTC.